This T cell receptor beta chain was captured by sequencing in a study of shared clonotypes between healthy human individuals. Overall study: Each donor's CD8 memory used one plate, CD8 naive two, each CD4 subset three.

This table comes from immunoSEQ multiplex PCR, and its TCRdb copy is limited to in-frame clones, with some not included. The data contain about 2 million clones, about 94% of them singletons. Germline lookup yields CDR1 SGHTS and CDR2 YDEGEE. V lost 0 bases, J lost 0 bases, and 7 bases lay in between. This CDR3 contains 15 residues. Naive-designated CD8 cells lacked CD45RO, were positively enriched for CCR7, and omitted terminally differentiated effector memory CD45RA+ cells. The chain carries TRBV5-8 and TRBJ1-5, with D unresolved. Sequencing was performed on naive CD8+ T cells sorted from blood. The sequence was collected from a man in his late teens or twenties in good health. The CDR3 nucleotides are TGTGCCAGCAGCTTGGTGGACCATAGCAATCAGCCCCAGCATTTT. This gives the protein CASSLVDHSNQPQHF.